This T cell receptor beta chain was identified during a study of blood T cell repertoires in COVID-19. About the study: Samples representing acute and convalescent COVID-19 were sourced from the United States, Italy and Spain. T cells, B-cell-depleted T cells, or PBMCs supplied cDNA or gDNA.

Germline CDR1 SEHNR, CDR2 FQNEAQ (reference sequence). V was pared by 3 bases and J by 6 bases, with 7 bases of the junction left unmatched. The CDR3 is 14 residues long. Original handling: Quantification of nucleated cells was approximated via reference gene primer amplification. The assay was immunoSEQ multiplex PCR, and TCRdb's table has in-frame clones only and misses some. Clone size and V and J calls were adopted from that table, with D and trimming inferred from the DNA. The table includes about 220,000 clones, 70% to 85% detected once. This clone was detected once. The chain employs TRBV7-9 and TRBJ1-2; 7 bases are a match to TRBD1. The sample consisted of peripheral blood. This TCR came from a man aged 45 to 65 with active or convalescent COVID-19. The CDR3 protein is CASSFYRGEHGYTF. CDR3 sequence (DNA): TGTGCCAGCAGCTTCTACAGGGGAGAGCATGGCTACACCTTC.